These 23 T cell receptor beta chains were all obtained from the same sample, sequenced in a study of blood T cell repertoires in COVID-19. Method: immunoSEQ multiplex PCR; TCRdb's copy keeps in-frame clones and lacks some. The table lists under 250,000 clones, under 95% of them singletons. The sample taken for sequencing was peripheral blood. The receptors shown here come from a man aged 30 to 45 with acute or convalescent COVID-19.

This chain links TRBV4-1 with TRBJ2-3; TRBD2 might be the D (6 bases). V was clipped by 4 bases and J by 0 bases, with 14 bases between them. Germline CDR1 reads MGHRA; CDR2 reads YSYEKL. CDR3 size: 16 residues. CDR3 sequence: CASSPAGGSSTDTQYF. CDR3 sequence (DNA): TGCGCCAGCAGCCCGGCCGGGGGATCTAGCACAGATACGCAGTATTTT.

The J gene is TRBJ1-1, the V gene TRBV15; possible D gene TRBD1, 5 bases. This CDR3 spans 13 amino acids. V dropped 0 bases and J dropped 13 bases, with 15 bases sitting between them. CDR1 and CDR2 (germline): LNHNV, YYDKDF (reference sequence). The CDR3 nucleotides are TGTGCCACCAGCAGAGATCTTGGGGGGAAGCTTTTCTTT. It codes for CATSRDLGGKLFF.

CDR3 residues: CASSLWTGSPLHF. For the CDR3, the DNA is TGTGCCAGCAGCCTATGGACGGGGTCACCCCTCCACTTT. The rearrangement uses TRBV3-1 (or the pseudogene TRBV3-2) and TRBJ1-6; D not certain. Deletions cut 4 bases from V and 10 bases from J, with 11 bases between. Germline CDR1 is LGHDT and CDR2 is YNNKEL (reference sequence). The CDR3 has 13 residues.

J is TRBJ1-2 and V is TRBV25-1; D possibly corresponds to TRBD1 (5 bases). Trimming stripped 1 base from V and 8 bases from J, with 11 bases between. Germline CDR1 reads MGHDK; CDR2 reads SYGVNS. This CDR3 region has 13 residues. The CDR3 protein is CASSESWGGGYTF. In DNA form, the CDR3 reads TGTGCCAGCAGTGAATCTTGGGGGGGAGGCTACACCTTC.

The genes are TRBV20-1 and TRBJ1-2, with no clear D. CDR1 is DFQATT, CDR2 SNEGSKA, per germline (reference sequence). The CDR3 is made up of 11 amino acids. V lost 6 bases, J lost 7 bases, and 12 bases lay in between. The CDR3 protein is CSASLAAGYTF. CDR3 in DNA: TGCAGTGCCTCATTGGCCGCTGGCTACACCTTC.

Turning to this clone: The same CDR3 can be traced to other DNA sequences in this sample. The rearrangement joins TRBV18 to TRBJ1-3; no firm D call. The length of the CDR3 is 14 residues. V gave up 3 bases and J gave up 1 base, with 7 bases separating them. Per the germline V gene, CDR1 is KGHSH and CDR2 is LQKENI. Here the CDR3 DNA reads TGTGCCAGCTCACCGCCGGGATCTGGAAACACCATATATTTT. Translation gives CASSPPGSGNTIYF.

CDR3 loop: CASSPHQTGPYGYTF. CDR3 in DNA: TGCGCCAGCAGTCCGCACCAGACAGGCCCCTATGGCTACACCTTC. The V call is TRBV10-2, the J call TRBJ1-2; maybe TRBD1 (6 bases). V dropped 5 bases and J dropped 4 bases, with 17 bases sitting between them. Germline V gene sequence: CDR1 WSHSY, CDR2 SAAADI. This CDR3 comprises 15 residues.

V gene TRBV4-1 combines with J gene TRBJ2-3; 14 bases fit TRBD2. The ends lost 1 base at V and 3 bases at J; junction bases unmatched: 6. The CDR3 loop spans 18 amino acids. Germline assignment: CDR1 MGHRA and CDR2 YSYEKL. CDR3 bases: TGCGCCAGCAGCCAAGTTGCGGGACTAGCGGGAGTTACAGATACGCAGTATTTT. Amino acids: CASSQVAGLAGVTDTQYF.

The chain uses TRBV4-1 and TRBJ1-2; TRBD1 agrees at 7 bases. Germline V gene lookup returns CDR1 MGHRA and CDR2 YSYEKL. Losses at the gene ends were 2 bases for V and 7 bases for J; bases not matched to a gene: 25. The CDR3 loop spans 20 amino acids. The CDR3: CASSQKGRGRGVGRSGGYTF. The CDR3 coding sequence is TGCGCCAGCAGCCAAAAGGGTAGGGGGCGAGGAGTAGGTAGGAGCGGTGGCTACACCTTC.

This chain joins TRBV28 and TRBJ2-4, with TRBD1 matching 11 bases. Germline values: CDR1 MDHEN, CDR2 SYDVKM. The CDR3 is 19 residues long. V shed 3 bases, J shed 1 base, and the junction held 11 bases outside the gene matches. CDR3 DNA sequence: TGTGCCAGCAGTTTCTATTACGGACAGGGGGCTGGGGCCAAAAACATTCAGTACTTC. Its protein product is CASSFYYGQGAGAKNIQYF.

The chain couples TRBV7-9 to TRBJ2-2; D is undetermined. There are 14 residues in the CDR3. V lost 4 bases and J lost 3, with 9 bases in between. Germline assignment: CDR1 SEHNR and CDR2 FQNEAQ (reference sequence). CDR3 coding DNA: TGTGCCAGCAGCTCTTCTAGAGACACCGGGGAGCTGTTTTTT. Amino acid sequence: CASSSSRDTGELFF.

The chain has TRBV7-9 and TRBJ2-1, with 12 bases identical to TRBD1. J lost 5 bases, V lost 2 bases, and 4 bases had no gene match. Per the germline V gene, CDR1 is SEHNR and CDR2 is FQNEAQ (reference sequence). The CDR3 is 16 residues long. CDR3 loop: CASSLRDRGLHNEQFF. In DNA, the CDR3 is TGTGCCAGCAGCTTAAGGGACAGGGGGCTCCACAATGAGCAGTTCTTC.

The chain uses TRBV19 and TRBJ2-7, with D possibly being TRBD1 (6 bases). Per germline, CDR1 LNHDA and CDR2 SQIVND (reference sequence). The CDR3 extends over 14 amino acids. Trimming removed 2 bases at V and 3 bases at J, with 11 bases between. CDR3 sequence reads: CASSIQGNNYEQYF. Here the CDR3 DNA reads TGTGCCAGTAGTATACAGGGGAATAACTACGAGCAGTACTTC.

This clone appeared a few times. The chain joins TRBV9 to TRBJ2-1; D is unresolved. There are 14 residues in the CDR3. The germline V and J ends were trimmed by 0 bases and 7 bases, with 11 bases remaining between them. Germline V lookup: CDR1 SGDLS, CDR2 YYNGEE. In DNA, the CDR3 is TGTGCCAGCAGCGTAGATCACATAGCAAATGAGCAGTTCTTC. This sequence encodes CASSVDHIANEQFF.

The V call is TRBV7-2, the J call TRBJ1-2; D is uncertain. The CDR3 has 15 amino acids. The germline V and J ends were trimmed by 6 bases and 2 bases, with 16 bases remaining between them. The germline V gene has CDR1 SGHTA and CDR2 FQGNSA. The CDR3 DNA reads TGTGCCAGCAGTCGTCCTCCCGTCGTAAACTATGGCTACACCTTC. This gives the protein CASSRPPVVNYGYTF.

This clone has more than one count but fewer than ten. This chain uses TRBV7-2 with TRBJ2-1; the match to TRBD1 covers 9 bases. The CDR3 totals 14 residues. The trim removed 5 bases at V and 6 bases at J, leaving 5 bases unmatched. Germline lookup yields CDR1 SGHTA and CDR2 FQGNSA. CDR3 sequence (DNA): TGTGCCAGCAGCAAGCGGGACAGGGCCAATGAGCAGTTCTTC. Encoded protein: CASSKRDRANEQFF.

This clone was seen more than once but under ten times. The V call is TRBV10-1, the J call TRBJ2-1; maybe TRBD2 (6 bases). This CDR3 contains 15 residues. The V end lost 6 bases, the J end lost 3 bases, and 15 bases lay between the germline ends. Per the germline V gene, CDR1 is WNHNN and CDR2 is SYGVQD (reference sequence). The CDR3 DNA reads TGCGCCAGCAGGTCCCGGGACTTCTACTACAATGAGCAGTTCTTC. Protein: CASRSRDFYYNEQFF.

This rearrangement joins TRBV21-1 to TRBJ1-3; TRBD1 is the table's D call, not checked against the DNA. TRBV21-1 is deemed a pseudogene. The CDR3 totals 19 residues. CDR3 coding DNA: TGTGCCAGCAGCACCCTCTCCGGGACAGGGGAGGACCCTGGAAACACCATATATTTT. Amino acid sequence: CASSTLSGTGEDPGNTIYF.

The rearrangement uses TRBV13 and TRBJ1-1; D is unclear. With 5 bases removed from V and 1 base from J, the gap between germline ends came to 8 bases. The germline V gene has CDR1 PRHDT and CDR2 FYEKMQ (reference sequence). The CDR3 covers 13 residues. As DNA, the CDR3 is TGTGCCAGCAGCATAGCCAGGAACACTGAAGCTTTCTTT. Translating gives CASSIARNTEAFF.

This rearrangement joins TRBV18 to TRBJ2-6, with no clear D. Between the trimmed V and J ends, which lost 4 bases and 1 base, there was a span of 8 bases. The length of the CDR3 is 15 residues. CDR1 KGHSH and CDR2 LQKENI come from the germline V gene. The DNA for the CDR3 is TGTGCCAGCTCACAGGAGTTATCTGGGGCCAACGTCCTGACTTTC. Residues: CASSQELSGANVLTF.

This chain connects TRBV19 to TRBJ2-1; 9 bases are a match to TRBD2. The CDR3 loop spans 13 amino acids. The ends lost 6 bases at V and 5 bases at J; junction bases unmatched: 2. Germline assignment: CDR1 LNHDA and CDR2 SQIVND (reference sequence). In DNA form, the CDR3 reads TGTGCCAGTAGACGACTAGCGGACAATGAGCAGTTCTTC. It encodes CASRRLADNEQFF.

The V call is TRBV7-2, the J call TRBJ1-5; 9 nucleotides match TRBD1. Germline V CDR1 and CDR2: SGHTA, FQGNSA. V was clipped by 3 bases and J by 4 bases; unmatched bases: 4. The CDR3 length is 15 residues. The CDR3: CASSLTGTGNQPQHF. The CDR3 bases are TGTGCCAGCAGCTTGACCGGGACAGGGAATCAGCCCCAGCATTTT.

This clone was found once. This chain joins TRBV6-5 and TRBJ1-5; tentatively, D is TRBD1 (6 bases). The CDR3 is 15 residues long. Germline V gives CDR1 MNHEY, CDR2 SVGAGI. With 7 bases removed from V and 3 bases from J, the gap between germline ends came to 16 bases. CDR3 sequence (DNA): TGTGCCAGCAACACACTACAGGGCACCAATCAGCCCCAGCATTTT. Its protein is CASNTLQGTNQPQHF.